The clone carrying this T cell receptor beta chain was detected a few times. Its antigen is currently unknown. Unique molecular identifiers were used to barcode this TCRbeta library. In TCRdb, the PCR reads were re-called with MiXCR into one record per CDR3 protein. The sample carries about 980,000 distinct CDR3 sequences, about 29% recorded once. Trimming removed 4 bases from V and 4 bases from J; junction bases left unmatched: 7. The CDR3 sequence is 16 residues long. The germline gives CDR1 LGHDT, CDR2 YNNKEL (reference sequence). This specimen belongs to a study of T-cell reconstitution after alpha-beta-depleted transplantation in children. Study results and caveats: A year had passed since transplant, and T-cell counts and diversity by then came mostly from newly produced T cells. By about two months after transplant, alpha-beta T cells reportedly arose from several hundred graft clones that had expanded.

Sequencing used PBMCs, mostly from graft donor cells, obtained 360 days after TCRalphabeta/CD19-depleted stem cell transplant. This clonotype originated in a boy in the first two years of life who had a stem cell transplant for SCID, so the T cells may come from the graft donor. The rearrangement uses TRBV3-1 and TRBJ2-7; 13 bases fit TRBD2. The CDR3 protein is CASSPRRTSGGYEQYF. CDR3 nucleotide sequence: TGTGCCAGCAGCCCAAGGAGGACTAGCGGGGGTTACGAGCAGTACTTC.